This T cell receptor beta chain was sequenced for a study of control samples from healthy donors and cancer patients. The protocol was immunoSEQ multiplex PCR, while the TCRdb copy is restricted to in-frame clones and leaves out a portion. The repertoire holds just over 150,000 clones, with over 90% as singletons. The germline gives CDR1 MDHEN, CDR2 SYDVKM. The V gene lost 7 bases and the J gene lost 3 bases, with 28 bases spanning the gap. The CDR3 is made up of 18 amino acids. The chain employs TRBV28 and TRBJ2-7, with D perhaps matching TRBD1 or TRBD2 (5 bases each). Sequencing was performed on blood. The receptor's source is a man over 45 in good health. CDR3: CASTTPLPGTGIDYEQYF. In DNA form, the CDR3 reads TGTGCCAGCACTACACCATTGCCGGGGACGGGAATAGACTACGAGCAGTACTTC.